This TCR beta chain was profiled in a study of PD-L1 blockade in urothelial cancer. As for the study in general: In the patient group, about 90% of the roughly 29 were males with bladder-origin urothelial cancer. Investigators checked blood 3 weeks (second dose) and 6 weeks after treatment start.

The time point here: pretreatment peripheral blood. The length of the CDR3 is 14 residues. The junction had 4 bases not matched to a gene; V was cut back by 2 bases and J by 7 bases. Germline V gene sequence: CDR1 MDHEN, CDR2 SYDVKM. Each PCR reaction had synthetic TCR analog templates spiked into it. Only in-frame clones appear in the TCRdb table, and some are missing; sequencing was by immunoSEQ multiplex PCR. The sample lists 56,000 or so clones, less than 90% occurring once. This sequence originates from a man in his sixties or seventies with urothelial cancer. The chain is built from TRBV28 and TRBJ2-1, with 8 bases fitting TRBD2. Here the sequenced sample was PBMCs, taken around atezolizumab (anti-PD-L1) treatment. CDR3 in DNA: TGTGCCAGCAGTTTACGGGCTAGCGGGAATGAGCAGTTCTTC. It is translated as CASSLRASGNEQFF.